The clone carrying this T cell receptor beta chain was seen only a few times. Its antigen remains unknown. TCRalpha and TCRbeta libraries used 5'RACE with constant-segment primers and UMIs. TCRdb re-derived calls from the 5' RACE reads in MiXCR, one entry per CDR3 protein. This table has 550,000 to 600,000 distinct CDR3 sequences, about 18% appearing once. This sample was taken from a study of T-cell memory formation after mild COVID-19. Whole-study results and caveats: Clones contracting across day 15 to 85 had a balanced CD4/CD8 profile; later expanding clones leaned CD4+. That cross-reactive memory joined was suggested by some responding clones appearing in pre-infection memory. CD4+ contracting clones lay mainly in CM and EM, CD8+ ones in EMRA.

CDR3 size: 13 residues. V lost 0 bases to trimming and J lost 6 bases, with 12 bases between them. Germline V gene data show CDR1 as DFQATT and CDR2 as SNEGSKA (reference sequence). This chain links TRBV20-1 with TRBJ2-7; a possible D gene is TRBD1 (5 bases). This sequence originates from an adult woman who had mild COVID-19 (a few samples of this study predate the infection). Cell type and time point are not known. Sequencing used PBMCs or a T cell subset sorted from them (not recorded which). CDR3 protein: CSARDPQGIEQYF. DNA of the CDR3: TGCAGTGCTAGAGATCCCCAGGGAATCGAGCAGTACTTC.